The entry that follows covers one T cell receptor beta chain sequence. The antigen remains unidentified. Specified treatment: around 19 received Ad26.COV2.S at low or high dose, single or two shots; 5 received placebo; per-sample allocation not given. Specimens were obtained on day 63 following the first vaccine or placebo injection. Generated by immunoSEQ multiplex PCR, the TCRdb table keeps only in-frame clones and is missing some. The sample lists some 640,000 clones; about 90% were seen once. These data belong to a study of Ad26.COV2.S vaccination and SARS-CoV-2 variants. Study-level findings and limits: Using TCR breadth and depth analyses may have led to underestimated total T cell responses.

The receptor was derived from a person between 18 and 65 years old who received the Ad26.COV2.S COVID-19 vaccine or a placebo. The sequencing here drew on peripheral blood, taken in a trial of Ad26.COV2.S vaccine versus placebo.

For the CDR3, the DNA is TGTGCCAGCAGTTACTCGAAGGGGGCTAGGGAGACCCAGTACTTC. As protein: CASSYSKGARETQYF. This chain connects TRBV6-5 to TRBJ2-5; 7 bases align to TRBD1. Trimming removed 0 bases from V and 5 bases from J; junction bases left unmatched: 6. CDR3 size: 15 residues. CDR1 and CDR2 from the germline V gene are MNHEY and SVGAGI.